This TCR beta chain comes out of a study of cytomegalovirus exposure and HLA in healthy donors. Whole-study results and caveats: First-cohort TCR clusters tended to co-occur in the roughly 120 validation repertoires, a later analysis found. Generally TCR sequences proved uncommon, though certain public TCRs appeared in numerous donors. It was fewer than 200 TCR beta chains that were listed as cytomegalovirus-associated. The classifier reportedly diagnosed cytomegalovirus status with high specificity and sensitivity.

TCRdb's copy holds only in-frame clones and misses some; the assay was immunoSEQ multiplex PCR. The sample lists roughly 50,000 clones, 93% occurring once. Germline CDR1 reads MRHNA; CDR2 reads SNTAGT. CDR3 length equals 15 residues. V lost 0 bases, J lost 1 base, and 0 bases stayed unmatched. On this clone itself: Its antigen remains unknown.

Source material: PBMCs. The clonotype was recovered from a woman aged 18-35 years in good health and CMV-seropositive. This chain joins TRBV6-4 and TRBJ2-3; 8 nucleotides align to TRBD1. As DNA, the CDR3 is TGTGCCAGCAGTGACTCACAGGGGGGCACAGATACGCAGTATTTT. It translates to CASSDSQGGTDTQYF.